This T cell receptor beta chain was documented in a study of cytomegalovirus exposure and HLA in healthy donors. Whole-study context: The roughly 120 million unique TCR beta sequences, from 150 million to 200 million T cells, were found by an earlier analysis. General study findings and limits: The CMV antigen specificity of a few CMV-associated chains was confirmed through in vitro analysis.

The PCR used 60 Vbeta and 13 Jbeta primers. TCRdb keeps only in-frame clones here, not all; method: immunoSEQ multiplex PCR. The repertoire holds 200,000 to 300,000 clones, with approximately 84% as singletons. Trimming removed 2 bases from V and 3 bases from J, with 11 bases in between. Germline V CDR1 and CDR2: MDHEN, SYDVKM. The CDR3 consists of 15 residues. About this clone: Its matching antigen is unknown.

Sample: PBMCs. The rearrangement links TRBV28 to TRBJ2-4; maybe TRBD1 (6 bases). This TCR derives from a woman in her 40s in good health and CMV-seropositive. In nucleotides, the CDR3 is TGTGCCAGCAGTTTACATACGACAGGCAAAAACATTCAGTACTTC. This gives the protein CASSLHTTGKNIQYF.